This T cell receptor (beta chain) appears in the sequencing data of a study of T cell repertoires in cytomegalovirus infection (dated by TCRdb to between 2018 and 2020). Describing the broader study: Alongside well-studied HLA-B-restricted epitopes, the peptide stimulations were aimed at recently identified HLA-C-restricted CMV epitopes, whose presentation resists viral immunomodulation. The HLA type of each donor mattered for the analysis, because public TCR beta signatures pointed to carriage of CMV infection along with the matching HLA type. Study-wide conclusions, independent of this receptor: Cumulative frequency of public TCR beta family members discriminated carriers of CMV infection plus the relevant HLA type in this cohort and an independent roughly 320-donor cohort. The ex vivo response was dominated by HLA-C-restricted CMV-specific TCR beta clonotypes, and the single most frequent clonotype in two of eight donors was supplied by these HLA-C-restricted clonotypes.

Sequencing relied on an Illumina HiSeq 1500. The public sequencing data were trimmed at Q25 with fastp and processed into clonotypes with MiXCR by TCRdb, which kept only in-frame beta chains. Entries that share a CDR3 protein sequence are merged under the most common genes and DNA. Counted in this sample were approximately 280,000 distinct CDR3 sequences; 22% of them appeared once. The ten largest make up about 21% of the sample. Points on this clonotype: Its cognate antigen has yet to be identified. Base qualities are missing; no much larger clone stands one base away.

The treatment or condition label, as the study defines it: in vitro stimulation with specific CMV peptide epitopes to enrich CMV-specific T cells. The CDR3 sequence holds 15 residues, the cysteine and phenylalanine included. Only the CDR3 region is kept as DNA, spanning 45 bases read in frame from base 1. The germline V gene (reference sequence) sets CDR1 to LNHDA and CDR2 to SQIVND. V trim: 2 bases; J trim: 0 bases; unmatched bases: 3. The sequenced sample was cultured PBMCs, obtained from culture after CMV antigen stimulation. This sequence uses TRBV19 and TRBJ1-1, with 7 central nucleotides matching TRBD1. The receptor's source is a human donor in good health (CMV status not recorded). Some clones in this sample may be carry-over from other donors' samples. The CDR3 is CASSILDRLNTEAFF. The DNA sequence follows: TGTGCCAGTAGTATATTGGACAGGCTGAACACTGAAGCTTTCTTT.